The rows below give T cell receptor beta chains drawn from one sample of a study of blood T cell repertoires in COVID-19. TCRdb's copy holds only in-frame clones and misses some; the assay was immunoSEQ multiplex PCR. The sample yields nearly 350,000 clones, around 80% seen once. Sequencing used peripheral blood. The receptors were gathered from a man younger than 45 with active or convalescent COVID-19. Both conserved end residues are part of each CDR3. D genes are given only for firm matches. Clone sizes are given selectively: once, few, many, or a class where the clone is expanded.

d_call clone_size j_call v_call cdr3_aa cdr3_nt
- - TRBJ1-5 TRBV19 CASSIATGRVQPQHF TGTGCCAGTAGTATAGCGACAGGCCGGGTGCAGCCCCAGCATTTT
- - TRBJ2-7 TRBV3-1/TRBV3-2 CASSQDGREYYEQYF TGTGCCAGCAGCCAAGATGGGCGGGAATACTACGAGCAGTACTTC
- - TRBJ1-4 TRBV19 CASKVSRRGDEKLFF TGTGCCAGTAAAGTCTCCCGCCGGGGGGATGAAAAACTGTTTTTT
- - TRBJ2-3 TRBV27 CASSLSSRGDTQYF TGTGCCAGCAGTTTGAGTAGCCGTGGAGATACGCAGTATTTT
- - TRBJ1-1 TRBV30 CAWSLAYEAFF TGTGCCTGGAGTCTAGCCTATGAAGCTTTCTTT
TRBD2 - TRBJ2-2 TRBV4-3 CASSQDLSSGRRRTGELFF TGCGCCAGCAGCCAAGATTTGAGTAGCGGGAGGCGGCGGACCGGGGAGCTGTTTTTT
- - TRBJ1-1 TRBV28 CASSSSGGYRNTEAFF TGTGCCAGCAGTTCATCCGGGGGTTATCGGAACACTGAAGCTTTCTTT
- - TRBJ2-5 TRBV15 CATSRGLEASETQYF TGTGCCACCAGCAGAGGGCTAGAGGCTTCGGAGACCCAGTACTTC
TRBD1 - TRBJ1-6 TRBV11-3 CASSWGQGRSPLHF TGTGCCAGCAGCTGGGGACAGGGTCGATCACCCCTCCACTTT
TRBD1 - TRBJ1-1 TRBV30 CAWDRGETAEAFF TGTGCCTGGGACAGGGGAGAGACCGCTGAAGCTTTCTTT
- - TRBJ2-7 TRBV30 CAWSRSSDTYEQYF TGTGCCTGGAGTCGTTCTAGCGACACCTACGAGCAGTACTTC
- - TRBJ2-6 TRBV30 CASNRDLNSGANVLTF TGTGCCTCAAACCGCGATCTAAACTCTGGGGCCAACGTCCTGACTTTC
TRBD2 many TRBJ2-7 TRBV7-9 CASTLAGGEEQYF TGTGCCAGCACCCTAGCGGGAGGTGAAGAGCAGTACTTC
TRBD1 - TRBJ2-1 TRBV5-4 CASSLAARGLMNEQFF TGTGCCAGCAGCTTGGCCGCCAGGGGGCTCATGAATGAGCAGTTCTTC
TRBD1 - TRBJ2-5 TRBV4-1 CASSQEARDRTQYF TGCGCCAGCAGCCAAGAGGCCAGGGACAGGACCCAGTACTTC
- - TRBJ1-5 TRBV6-5 CASSSGGRNQPQHF TGTGCCAGCAGTTCCGGGGGGAGGAATCAGCCCCAGCATTTT